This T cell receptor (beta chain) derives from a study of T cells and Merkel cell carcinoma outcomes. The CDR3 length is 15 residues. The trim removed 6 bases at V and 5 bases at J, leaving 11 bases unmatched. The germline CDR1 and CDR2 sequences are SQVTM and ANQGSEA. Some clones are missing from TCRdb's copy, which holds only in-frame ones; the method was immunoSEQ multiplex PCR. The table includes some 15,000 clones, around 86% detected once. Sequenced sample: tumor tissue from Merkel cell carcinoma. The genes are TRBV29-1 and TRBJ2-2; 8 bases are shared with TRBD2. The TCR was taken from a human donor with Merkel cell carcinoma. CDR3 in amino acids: CSVMSGSGLTGELFF. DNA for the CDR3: TGCAGCGTAATGAGCGGGAGTGGTTTAACCGGGGAGCTGTTTTTT.